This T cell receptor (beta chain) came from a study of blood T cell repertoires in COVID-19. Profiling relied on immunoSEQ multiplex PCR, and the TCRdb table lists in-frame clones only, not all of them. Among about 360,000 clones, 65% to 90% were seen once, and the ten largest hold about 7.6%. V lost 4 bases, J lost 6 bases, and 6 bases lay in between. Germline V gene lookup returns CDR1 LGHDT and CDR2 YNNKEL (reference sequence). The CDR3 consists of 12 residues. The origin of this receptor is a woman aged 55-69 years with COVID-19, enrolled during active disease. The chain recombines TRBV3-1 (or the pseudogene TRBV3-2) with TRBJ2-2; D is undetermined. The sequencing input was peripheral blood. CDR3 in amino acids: CASSPLSGELFF. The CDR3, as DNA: TGTGCCAGCAGCCCCCTTTCCGGGGAGCTGTTTTTT.